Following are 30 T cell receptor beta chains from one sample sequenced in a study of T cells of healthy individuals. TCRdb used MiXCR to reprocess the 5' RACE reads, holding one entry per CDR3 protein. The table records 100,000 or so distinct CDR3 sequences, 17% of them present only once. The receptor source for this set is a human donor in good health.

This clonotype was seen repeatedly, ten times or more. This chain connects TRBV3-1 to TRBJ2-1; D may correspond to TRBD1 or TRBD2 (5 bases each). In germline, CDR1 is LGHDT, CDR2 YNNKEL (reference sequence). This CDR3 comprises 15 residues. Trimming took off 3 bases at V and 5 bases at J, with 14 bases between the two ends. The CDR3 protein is CASSQWDEVNNEQFF. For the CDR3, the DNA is TGTGCCAGCAGCCAGTGGGACGAGGTGAACAATGAGCAGTTCTTC.

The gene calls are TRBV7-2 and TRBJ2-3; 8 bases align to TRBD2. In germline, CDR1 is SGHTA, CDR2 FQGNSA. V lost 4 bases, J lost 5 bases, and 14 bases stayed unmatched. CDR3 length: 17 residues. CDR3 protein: CASSSPPGGARGDTQYF. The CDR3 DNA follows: TGTGCCAGCAGCTCCCCACCGGGGGGGGCGAGGGGAGATACGCAGTATTTT.

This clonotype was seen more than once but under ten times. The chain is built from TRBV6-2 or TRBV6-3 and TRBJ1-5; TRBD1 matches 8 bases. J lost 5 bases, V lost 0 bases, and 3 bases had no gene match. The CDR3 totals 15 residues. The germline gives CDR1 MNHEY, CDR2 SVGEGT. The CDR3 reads CASSYSTGVDQPQHF. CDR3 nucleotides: TGTGCCAGCAGTTACTCGACAGGGGTTGATCAGCCCCAGCATTTT.

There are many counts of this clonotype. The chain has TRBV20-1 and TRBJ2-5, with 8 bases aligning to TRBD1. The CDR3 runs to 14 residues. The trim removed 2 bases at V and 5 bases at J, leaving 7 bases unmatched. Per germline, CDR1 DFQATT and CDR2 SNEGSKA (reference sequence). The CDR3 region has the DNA TGCAGTGCTAGACCGAGGACAGGGACGGAGACCCAGTACTTC. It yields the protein CSARPRTGTETQYF.

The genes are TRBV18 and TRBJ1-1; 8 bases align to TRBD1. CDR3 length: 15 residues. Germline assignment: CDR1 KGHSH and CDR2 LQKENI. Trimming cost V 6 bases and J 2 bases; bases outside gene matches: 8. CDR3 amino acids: CASSRGDRINTEAFF. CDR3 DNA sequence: TGTGCCAGCTCGCGGGGGGACAGGATTAACACTGAAGCTTTCTTT.

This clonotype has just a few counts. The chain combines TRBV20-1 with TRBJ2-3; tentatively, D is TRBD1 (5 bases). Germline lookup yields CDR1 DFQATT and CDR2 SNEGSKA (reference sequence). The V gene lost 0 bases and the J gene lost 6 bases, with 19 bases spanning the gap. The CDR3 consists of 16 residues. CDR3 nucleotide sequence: TGCAGTGCTAGAGATTTGCTAAGGGGCGAGACTGATACGCAGTATTTT. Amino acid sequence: CSARDLLRGETDTQYF.

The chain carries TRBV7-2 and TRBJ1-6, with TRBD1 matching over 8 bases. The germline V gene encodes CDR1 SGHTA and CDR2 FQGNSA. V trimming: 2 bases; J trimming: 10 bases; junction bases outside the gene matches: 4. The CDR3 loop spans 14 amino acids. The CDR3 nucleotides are TGTGCCAGCAGCTTAAAAACAGGGGGGTCACCCCTCCACTTT. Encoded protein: CASSLKTGGSPLHF.

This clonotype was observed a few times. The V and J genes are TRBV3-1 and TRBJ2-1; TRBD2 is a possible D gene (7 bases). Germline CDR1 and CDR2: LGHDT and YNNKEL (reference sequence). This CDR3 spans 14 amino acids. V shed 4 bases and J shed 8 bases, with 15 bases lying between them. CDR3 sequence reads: CASSPIGGPYEQFF. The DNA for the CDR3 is TGTGCCAGCAGCCCTATCGGGGGGCCGTATGAGCAGTTCTTC.

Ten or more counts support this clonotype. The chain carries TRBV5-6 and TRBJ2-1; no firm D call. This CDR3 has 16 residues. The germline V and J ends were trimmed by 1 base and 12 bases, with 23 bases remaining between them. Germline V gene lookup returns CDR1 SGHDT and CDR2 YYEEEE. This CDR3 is CASSLRSTKHNNVQFF. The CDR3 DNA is TGTGCCAGCAGCTTGCGGTCCACGAAACACAATAACGTGCAGTTCTTC.

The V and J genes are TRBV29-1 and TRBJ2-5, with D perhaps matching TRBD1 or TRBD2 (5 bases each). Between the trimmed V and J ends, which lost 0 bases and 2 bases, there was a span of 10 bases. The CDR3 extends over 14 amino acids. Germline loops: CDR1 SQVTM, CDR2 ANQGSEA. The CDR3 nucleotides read TGCAGCGTTGAAGAGGGACGGATACAAGAGACCCAGTACTTC. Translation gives CSVEEGRIQETQYF.

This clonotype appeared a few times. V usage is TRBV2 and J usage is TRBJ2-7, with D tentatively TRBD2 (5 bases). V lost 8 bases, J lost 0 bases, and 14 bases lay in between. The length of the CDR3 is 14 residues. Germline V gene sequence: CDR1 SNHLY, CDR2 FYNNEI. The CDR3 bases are TGTGCCAGCCATCTGAGCGGAAACTCCTACGAGCAGTACTTC. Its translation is CASHLSGNSYEQYF.

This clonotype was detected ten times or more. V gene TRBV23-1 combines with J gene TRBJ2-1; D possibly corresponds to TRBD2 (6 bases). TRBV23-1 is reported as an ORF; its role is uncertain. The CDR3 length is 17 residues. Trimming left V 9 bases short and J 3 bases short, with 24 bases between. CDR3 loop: CASGGAKRGKSYNEQFF. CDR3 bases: TGCGCCAGTGGAGGCGCTAAGCGCGGGAAGAGCTACAATGAGCAGTTCTTC.

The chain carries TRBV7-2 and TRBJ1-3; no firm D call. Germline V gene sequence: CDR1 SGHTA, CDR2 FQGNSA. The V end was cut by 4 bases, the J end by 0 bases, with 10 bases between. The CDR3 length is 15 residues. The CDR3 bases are TGTGCCAGCAGCTCAGGAATTAACTCTGGAAACACCATATATTTT. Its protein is CASSSGINSGNTIYF.

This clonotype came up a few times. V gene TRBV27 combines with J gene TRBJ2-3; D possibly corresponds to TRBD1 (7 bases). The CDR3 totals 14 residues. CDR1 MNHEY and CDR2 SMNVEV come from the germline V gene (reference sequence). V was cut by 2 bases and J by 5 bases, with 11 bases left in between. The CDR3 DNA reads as TGTGCCAGCAGTTTAGGAGGGGGCGGAGATACGCAGTATTTT. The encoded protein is CASSLGGGGDTQYF.

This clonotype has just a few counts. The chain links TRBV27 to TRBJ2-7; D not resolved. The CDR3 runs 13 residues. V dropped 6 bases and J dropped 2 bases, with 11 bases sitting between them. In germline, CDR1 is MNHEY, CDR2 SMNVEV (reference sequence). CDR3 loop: CASSLYGAYEQYF. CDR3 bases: TGTGCCAGCAGCCTCTACGGAGCCTACGAGCAGTACTTC.

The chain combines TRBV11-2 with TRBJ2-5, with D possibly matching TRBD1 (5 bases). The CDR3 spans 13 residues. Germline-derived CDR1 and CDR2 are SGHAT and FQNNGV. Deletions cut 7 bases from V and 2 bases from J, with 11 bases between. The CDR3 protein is CASTRRQQETQYF. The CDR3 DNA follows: TGTGCCAGCACCCGGCGACAGCAAGAGACCCAGTACTTC.

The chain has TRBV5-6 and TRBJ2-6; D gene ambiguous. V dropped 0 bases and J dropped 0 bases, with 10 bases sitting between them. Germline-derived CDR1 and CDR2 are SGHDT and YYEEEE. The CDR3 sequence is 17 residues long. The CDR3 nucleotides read TGTGCCAGCAGCTTGGGGGTTCGCGTCTCTGGGGCCAACGTCCTGACTTTC. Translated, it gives CASSLGVRVSGANVLTF.

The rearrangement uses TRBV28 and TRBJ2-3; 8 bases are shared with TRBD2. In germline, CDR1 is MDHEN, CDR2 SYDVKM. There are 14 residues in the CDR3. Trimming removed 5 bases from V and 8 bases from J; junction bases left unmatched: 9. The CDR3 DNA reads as TGTGCCAGCAGTAGAGCGGGAGCCGGAGGTACGCAGTATTTT. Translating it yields CASSRAGAGGTQYF.

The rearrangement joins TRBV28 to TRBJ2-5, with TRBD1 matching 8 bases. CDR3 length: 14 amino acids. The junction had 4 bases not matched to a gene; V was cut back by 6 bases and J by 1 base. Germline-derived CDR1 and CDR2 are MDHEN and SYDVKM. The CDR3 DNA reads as TGTGCCAGCAGCGAAACAGGGGGCCAAGAGACCCAGTACTTC. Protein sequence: CASSETGGQETQYF.

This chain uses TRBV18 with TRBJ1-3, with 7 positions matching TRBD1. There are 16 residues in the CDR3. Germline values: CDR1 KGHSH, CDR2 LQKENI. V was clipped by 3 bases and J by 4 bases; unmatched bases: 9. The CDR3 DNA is TGTGCCAGCTCACCGAACAGGGGTCGGTTCGGAAACACCATATATTTT. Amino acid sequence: CASSPNRGRFGNTIYF. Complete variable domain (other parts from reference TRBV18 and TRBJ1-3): NAGVMQNPRHLVRRRGQEARLRCSPMKGHSHVYWYRQLPEEGLKFMVYLQKENIIDESGMPKERFSAEFPKEGPSILRIQQVVRGDSAAYFCASSPNRGRFGNTIYFGEGSWLTVV.

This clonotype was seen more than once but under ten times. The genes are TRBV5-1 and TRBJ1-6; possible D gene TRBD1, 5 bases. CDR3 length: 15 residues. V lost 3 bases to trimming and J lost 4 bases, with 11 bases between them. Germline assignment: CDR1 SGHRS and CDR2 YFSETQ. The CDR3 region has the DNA TGCGCCAGCAGCTCAACCGGGGGGTATAATTCACCCCTCCACTTT. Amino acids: CASSSTGGYNSPLHF. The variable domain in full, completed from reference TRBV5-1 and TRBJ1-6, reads KAGVTQTPRYLIKTRGQQVTLSCSPISGHRSVSWYQQTPGQGLQFLFEYFSETQRNKGNFPGRFSGRQFSNSRSEMNVSTLELGDSALYLCASSSTGGYNSPLHFGNGTRLTVT.

The CDR3 loop is CASKTQGSTEAFF. CDR3 sequence (DNA): TGTGCCAGCAAAACTCAGGGGAGCACTGAAGCTTTCTTT. The chain uses TRBV12-3 or TRBV12-4 and TRBJ1-1, with D possibly being TRBD1 (6 bases). The V end lost 7 bases, the J end lost 4 bases, and 13 bases lay between the germline ends. This CDR3 region has 13 residues.

The CDR3 protein is CASSGDSFEKLFF. The CDR3 nucleotides read TGTGCCAGCAGCGGCGACAGCTTTGAAAAACTGTTTTTT. The chain combines TRBV2 with TRBJ1-4, with D maybe TRBD1 (5 bases). CDR1 SNHLY and CDR2 FYNNEI come from the germline V gene. There are 13 residues in the CDR3. V was shortened by 6 bases and J by 7 bases, with 12 bases between the two germline ends. The complete variable domain, with remaining parts taken from reference TRBV2 and TRBJ1-4, reads EPEVTQTPSHQVTQMGQEVILRCVPISNHLYFYWYRQILGQKVEFLVSFYNNEISEKSEIFDDQFSVERPDGSNFTLKIRSTKLEDSAMYFCASSGDSFEKLFFGSGTQLSVL.

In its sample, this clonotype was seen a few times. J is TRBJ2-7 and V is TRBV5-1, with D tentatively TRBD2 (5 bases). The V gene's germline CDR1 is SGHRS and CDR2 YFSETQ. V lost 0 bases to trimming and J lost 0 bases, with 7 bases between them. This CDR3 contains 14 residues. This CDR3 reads CASSLEGSSYEQYF. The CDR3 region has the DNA TGCGCCAGCAGCTTGGAAGGGAGCTCCTACGAGCAGTACTTC.

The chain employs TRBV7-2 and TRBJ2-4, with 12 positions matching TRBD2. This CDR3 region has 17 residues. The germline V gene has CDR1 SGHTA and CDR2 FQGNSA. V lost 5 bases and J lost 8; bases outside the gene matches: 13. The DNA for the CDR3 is TGTGCCAGCAGCCTATCCGGACTAGCGGGATCGTCGCACATTCAGTACTTC. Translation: CASSLSGLAGSSHIQYF.

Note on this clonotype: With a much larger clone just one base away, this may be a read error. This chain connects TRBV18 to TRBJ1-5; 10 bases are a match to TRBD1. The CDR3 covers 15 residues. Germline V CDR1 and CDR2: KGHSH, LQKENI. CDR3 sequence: CASSPVGQGEQLQHF. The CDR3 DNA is TGTGCCAGCTCACCGGTAGGACAGGGGGAACAGCTCCAGCATTTT.

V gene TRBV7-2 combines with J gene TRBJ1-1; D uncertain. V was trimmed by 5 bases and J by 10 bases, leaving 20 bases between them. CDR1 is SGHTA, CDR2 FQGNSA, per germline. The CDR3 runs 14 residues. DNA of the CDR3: TGTGCCAGCAGCCCGGACGGCCGTATTTCTCCAGCTTTCTTT. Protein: CASSPDGRISPAFF.

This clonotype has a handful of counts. This chain's CDR3 is CASRGWREGSYNEQFF. CDR3 bases: TGTGCCAGCAGGGGCTGGCGGGAGGGCTCCTACAATGAGCAGTTCTTC. The chain employs TRBV6-2 or TRBV6-3 and TRBJ2-1, with TRBD2 identical over 9 bases. Germline V lookup: CDR1 MNHEY, CDR2 SVGEGT. The V gene end was trimmed by 6 bases and the J gene end by 0 bases; junction bases not matched to a gene: 6. The length of the CDR3 is 16 residues.

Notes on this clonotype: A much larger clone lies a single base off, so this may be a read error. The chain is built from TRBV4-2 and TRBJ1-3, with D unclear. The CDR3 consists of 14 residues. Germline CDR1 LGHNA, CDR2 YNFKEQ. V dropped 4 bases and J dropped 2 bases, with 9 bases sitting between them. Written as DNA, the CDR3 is TGTGCCAGCAGCCGCCGGGAGGCTGGAAACACCATATATTTT. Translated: CASSRREAGNTIYF.

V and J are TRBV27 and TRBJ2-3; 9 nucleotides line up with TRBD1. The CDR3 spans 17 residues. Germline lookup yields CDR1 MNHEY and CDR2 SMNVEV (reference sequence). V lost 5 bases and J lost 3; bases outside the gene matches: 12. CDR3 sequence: CASSPPPGTGKTDTQYF. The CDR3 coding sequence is TGTGCCAGCAGTCCACCCCCCGGGACAGGGAAGACAGATACGCAGTATTTT.